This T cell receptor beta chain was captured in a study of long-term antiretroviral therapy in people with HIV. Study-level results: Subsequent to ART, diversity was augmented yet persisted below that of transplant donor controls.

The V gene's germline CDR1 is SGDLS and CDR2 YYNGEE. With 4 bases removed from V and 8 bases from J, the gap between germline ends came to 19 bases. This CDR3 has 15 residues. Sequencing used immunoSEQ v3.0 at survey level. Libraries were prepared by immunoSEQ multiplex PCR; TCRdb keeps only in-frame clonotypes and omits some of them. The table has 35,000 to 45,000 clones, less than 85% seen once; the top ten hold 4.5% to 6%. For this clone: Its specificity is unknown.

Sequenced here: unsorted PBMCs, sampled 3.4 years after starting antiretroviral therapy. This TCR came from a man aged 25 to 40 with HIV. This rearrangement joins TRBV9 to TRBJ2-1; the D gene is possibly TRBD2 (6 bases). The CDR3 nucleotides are TGTGCCAGCAGCCCCCCTCGTACTAGCAGCTATGAGCAGTTCTTC. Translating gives CASSPPRTSSYEQFF.